These 12 T cell receptor beta chains were sequenced from one sample in a study of brain metastases from non-small cell lung cancer. Sequenced by immunoSEQ multiplex PCR; TCRdb stores in-frame clones only, minus some. The sample has about 4,100 clones, about 85% seen once. Specimen: primary lung tumor tissue. Source of these receptors: a donor aged 40 or over with non-small cell lung cancer.

The rearrangement uses TRBV2 and TRBJ1-4; tentatively, D is TRBD1 (6 bases). There are 12 residues in the CDR3. Between the trimmed V and J ends, which lost 5 bases and 13 bases, there was a span of 14 bases. Germline V gene sequence: CDR1 SNHLY, CDR2 FYNNEI. The CDR3 coding sequence is TGTGCCAGCAGTTACGGGGGGGCAGGACTGTTTTTT. Amino acid sequence: CASSYGGAGLFF.

The chain combines TRBV7-6 with TRBJ1-6; TRBD1 matches at 9 bases. The CDR3 covers 19 residues. Germline V gene lookup returns CDR1 SGHVS and CDR2 FNYEAQ. V was clipped by 6 bases and J by 0 bases; unmatched bases: 12. DNA of the CDR3: TGTGCCAGCAGTCGACCCCCGGGACAGGGAACCTCCTATAATTCACCCCTCCACTTT. Residues: CASSRPPGQGTSYNSPLHF.

V and J are TRBV6-1 and TRBJ1-2; D might be TRBD1 (6 bases). This CDR3 is built from 11 residues. Looked up from germline, CDR1 is MNHNS and CDR2 is SASEGT. V lost 8 bases and J 7 bases, leaving 11 bases between the germline ends. In DNA, the CDR3 is TGTGCCAGCGGACAGCCGTTTGGCTACACCTTC. It encodes CASGQPFGYTF.

This chain links TRBV13 with TRBJ2-5; maybe TRBD1 (6 bases). Germline lookup yields CDR1 PRHDT and CDR2 FYEKMQ (reference sequence). There are 15 residues in the CDR3. Trimming removed 5 bases at V and 2 bases at J, with 15 bases between. In DNA, the CDR3 is TGTGCCAGCAGCCGGAGACAGGTACCTCAAGAGACCCAGTACTTC. Amino acid sequence: CASSRRQVPQETQYF. Full variable domain (remainder filled in from reference TRBV13 and TRBJ2-5): AAGVIQSPRHLIKEKRETATLKCYPIPRHDTVYWYQQGPGQDPQFLISFYEKMQSDKGSIPDRFSAQQFSDYHSELNMSSLELGDSALYFCASSRRQVPQETQYFGPGTRLLVL.

V usage is TRBV30 and J usage is TRBJ2-1; 8 bases agree with TRBD1. The CDR3 loop spans 13 amino acids. From germline, CDR1 is GTSNPN and CDR2 SVGIG (reference sequence). V lost 5 bases to trimming and J lost 2 bases; unmatched junction nucleotides: 2. CDR3 in DNA: TGTGCCTGGGTGGGACAGGCCTACAATGAGCAGTTCTTC. This gives the protein CAWVGQAYNEQFF.

In DNA, the CDR3 is TGTGCCAGCAGCCAAGGGACAGGGGGTGAAGCTTTCTTT. As protein: CASSQGTGGEAFF. The chain is built from TRBV5-4 and TRBJ1-1; 11 positions match TRBD1. This CDR3 has 13 amino acids. The junction had 3 bases not matched to a gene; V was cut back by 4 bases and J by 7 bases. Germline values: CDR1 SGHNT, CDR2 YYREEE (reference sequence).

The genes are TRBV5-1 and TRBJ1-5; tentatively, D is TRBD1 (5 bases). CDR1 SGHRS and CDR2 YFSETQ come from the germline V gene. This CDR3 has 14 residues. Between the trimmed V and J ends, which lost 7 bases and 2 bases, there was a span of 13 bases. In DNA form, the CDR3 reads TGCGCCAGCTCGACAGACGGCGGCAATCAGCCCCAGCATTTT. Amino acid sequence: CASSTDGGNQPQHF.

The rearrangement uses TRBV21-1 and TRBJ2-2; the DNA was not compared with TRBD1, the D call given in the table. TRBV21-1 is classified as a pseudogene. The CDR3 extends over 16 amino acids. This CDR3 is CASSILQVTNTGELFF. The CDR3 nucleotides read TGTGCCAGCAGCATCTTACAGGTGACCAACACCGGGGAGCTGTTTTTT.

This chain uses TRBV5-1 with TRBJ2-3; TRBD2 agrees at 7 bases. Looked up from germline, CDR1 is SGHRS and CDR2 is YFSETQ. This CDR3 spans 15 amino acids. Unmatched junction bases numbered 7, after V lost 5 bases and J lost 1 base. The chain's CDR3 is CASSWAGDRTDTQYF. The CDR3 DNA reads as TGCGCCAGCAGTTGGGCGGGGGACCGCACAGATACGCAGTATTTT.

V and J are TRBV9 and TRBJ1-1; TRBD1 agrees at 10 bases. Germline trimming cut 4 bases from V and 4 bases from J; bases unmatched to any gene: 4. Germline CDR1 and CDR2: SGDLS and YYNGEE. The CDR3 is 14 amino acids. The CDR3 reads CASSPRTGGTEAFF. The CDR3 nucleotides are TGTGCCAGCAGCCCCCGGACAGGGGGCACTGAAGCTTTCTTT.

A single count supports this clone. V is TRBV24-1 and J is TRBJ1-1, with 7 positions matching TRBD1. CDR3 size: 12 residues. V was clipped by 4 bases and J by 11 bases; unmatched bases: 6. Germline CDR1 KGHDR, CDR2 SFDVKD. This chain's CDR3 is CATSDTTGMAFF. For the CDR3, the DNA is TGTGCCACCAGTGACACGACAGGGATGGCTTTCTTT.

The chain joins TRBV24-1 to TRBJ2-1; 13 bases are shared with TRBD2. Trimming at V came to 4 bases and at J to 4 bases, leaving 3 bases not matched to a gene. Germline V gene sequence: CDR1 KGHDR, CDR2 SFDVKD. CDR3 length: 16 amino acids. The CDR3 protein is CATSDKTSGGYNEQFF. CDR3 bases: TGTGCCACCAGTGACAAGACTAGCGGGGGGTACAATGAGCAGTTCTTC.